This paragraph covers one T cell receptor (beta chain) sequence. Antigen: not known. The germline gives CDR1 SGHRS, CDR2 YFSETQ. The trim removed 1 base at V and 2 bases at J, leaving 14 bases unmatched. There are 18 residues in the CDR3. Treatment here: oral pan-JAK inhibitor, 5-10 mg twice daily. Reverse transcribed after extraction, RNA yielded cDNA as the sequencing template. Using immunoSEQ multiplex PCR, the repertoire was profiled, and TCRdb retains in-frame clones only, with some absent. In the table there are just over 150,000 clones, about three fifths of which are singletons. This sample was taken from a study of CD8+ T cells in alopecia areata. Overall study: Tofacitinib was taken orally by treated patients, and the dose was 5 to 10 mg twice daily. Study outcomes and limitations: Affected scalp, especially in alopecia totalis/universalis, had a higher clonality than normal scalp did.

The sequences come from CD4+ T cells sorted from blood, collected at week 4, from a patient treated with tofacitinib. The V and J genes are TRBV5-1 and TRBJ2-5; 7 bases line up with TRBD1. The receptor's source is a human donor with alopecia areata. DNA for the CDR3: TGCGCCAGCAGCTTGACCCCCAACCGGGACAGCAAGCAAGAGACCCAGTACTTC. Translation gives CASSLTPNRDSKQETQYF.